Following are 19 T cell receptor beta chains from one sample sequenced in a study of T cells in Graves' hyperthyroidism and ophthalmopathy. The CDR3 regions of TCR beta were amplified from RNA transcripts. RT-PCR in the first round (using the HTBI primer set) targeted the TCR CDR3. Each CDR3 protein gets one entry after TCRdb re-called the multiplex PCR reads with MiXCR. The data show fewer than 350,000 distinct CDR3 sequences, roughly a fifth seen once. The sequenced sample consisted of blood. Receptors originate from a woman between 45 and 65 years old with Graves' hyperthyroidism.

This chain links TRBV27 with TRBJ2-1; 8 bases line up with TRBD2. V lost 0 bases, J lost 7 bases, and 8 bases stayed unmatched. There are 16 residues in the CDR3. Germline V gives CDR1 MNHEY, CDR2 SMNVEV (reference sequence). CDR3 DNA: TGTGCCAGCAGTTTATCGCCCAGCGGGGGAGGTAATGAGCAGTTCTTC. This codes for CASSLSPSGGGNEQFF.

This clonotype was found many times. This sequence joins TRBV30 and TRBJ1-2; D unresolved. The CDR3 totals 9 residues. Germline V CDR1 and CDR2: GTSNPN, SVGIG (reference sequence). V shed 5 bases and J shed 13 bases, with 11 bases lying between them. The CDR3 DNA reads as TGTGCCTGGTACCGAGAGATCACCTTC. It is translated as CAWYREITF.

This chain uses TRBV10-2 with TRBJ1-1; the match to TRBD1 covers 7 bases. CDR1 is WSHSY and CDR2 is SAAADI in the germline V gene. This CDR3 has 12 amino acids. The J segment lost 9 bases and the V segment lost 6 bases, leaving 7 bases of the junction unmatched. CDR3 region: CASSPGTDKAFF. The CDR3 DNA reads TGCGCCAGCAGCCCCGGGACAGACAAAGCTTTCTTT.

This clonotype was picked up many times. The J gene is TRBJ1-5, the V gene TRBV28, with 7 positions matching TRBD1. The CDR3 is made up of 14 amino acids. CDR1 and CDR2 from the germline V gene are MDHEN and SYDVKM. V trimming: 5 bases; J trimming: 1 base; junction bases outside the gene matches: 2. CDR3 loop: CASSETGSNQPQHF. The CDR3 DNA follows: TGTGCCAGCAGTGAGACAGGGAGCAATCAGCCCCAGCATTTT.

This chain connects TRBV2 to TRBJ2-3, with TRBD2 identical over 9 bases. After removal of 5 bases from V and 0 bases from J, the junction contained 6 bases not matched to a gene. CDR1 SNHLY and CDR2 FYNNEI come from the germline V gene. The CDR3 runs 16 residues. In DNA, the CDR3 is TGTGCCAGCAGTTTTGTGCTAGCGGGAAGCACAGATACGCAGTATTTT. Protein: CASSFVLAGSTDTQYF.

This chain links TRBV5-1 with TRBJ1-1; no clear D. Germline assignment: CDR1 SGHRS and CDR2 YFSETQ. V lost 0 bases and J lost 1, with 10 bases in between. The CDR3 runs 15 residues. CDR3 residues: CASSLGWTPNTEAFF. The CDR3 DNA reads TGCGCCAGCAGCTTGGGCTGGACCCCGAACACTGAAGCTTTCTTT.

The CDR3 sequence is CSARDVAGWVYNEQFF. The DNA of the CDR3 is TGCAGTGCTAGAGATGTGGCGGGATGGGTCTACAATGAGCAGTTCTTC. The chain uses TRBV20-1 and TRBJ2-1, with D perhaps TRBD2 (6 bases). Trimming cost V 0 bases and J 3 bases, with 15 bases left between them. This CDR3 is 16 amino acids long. The V gene's germline CDR1 is DFQATT and CDR2 SNEGSKA (reference sequence).

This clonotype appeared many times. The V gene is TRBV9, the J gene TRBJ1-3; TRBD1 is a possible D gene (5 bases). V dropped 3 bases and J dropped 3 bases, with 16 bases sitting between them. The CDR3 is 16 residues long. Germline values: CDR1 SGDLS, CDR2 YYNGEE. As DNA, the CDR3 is TGTGCCAGCAGCGGTCGGGAAGCAGGGATTGGAAACACCATATATTTT. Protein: CASSGREAGIGNTIYF. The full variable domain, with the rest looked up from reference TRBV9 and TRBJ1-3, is DSGVTQTPKHLITATGQRVTLRCSPRSGDLSVYWYQQSLDQGLQFLIQYYNGEERAKGNILERFSAQQFPDLHSELNLSSLELGDSALYFCASSGREAGIGNTIYFGEGSWLTVV.

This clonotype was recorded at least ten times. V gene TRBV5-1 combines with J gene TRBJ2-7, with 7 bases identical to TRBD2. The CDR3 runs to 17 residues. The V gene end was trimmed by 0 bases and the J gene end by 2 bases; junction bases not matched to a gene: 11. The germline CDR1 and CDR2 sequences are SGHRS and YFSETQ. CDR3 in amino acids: CASSLVGSLAETYEQYF. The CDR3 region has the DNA TGCGCCAGCAGCTTGGTGGGATCGCTAGCGGAGACCTACGAGCAGTACTTC.

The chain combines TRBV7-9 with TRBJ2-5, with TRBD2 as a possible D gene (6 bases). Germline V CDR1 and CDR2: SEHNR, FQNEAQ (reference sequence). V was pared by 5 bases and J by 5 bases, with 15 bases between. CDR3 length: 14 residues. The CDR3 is CASSRLGSGETQYF. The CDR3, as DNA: TGTGCCAGCAGCCGACTAGGTTCGGGGGAGACCCAGTACTTC.

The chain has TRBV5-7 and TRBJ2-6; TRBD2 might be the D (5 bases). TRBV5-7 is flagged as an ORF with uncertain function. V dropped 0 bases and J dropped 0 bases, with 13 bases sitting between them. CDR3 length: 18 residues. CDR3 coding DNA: TGTGCCAGCAGCTTGGCCTTGGAGGTGGTCTCTGGGGCCAACGTCCTGACTTTC. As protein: CASSLALEVVSGANVLTF.

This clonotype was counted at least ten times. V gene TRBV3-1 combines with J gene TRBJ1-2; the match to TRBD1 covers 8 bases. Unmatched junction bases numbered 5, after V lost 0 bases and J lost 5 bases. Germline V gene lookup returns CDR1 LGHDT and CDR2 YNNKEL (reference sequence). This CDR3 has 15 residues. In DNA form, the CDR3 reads TGTGCCAGCAGCCAAGACGACAGGGGCCGGTATGGCTACACCTTC. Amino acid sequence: CASSQDDRGRYGYTF.

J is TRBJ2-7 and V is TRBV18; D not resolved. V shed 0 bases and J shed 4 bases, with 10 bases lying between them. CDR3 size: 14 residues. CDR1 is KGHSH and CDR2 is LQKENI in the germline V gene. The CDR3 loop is CASSPPTQRYEQYF. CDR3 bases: TGTGCCAGCTCACCACCGACTCAAAGGTACGAGCAGTACTTC. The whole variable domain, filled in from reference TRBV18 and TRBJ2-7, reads NAGVMQNPRHLVRRRGQEARLRCSPMKGHSHVYWYRQLPEEGLKFMVYLQKENIIDESGMPKERFSAEFPKEGPSILRIQQVVRGDSAAYFCASSPPTQRYEQYFGPGTRLTVT.

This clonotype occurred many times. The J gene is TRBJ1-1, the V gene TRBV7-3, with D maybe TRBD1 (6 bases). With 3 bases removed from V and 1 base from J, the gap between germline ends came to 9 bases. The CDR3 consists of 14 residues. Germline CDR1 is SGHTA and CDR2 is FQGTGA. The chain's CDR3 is CASSLAQGNTEAFF. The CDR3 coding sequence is TGTGCCAGCAGCTTGGCACAGGGGAACACTGAAGCTTTCTTT.

The CDR3: CASSVPNTEAFF. The CDR3 coding sequence is TGTGCCAGCAGTGTCCCGAACACTGAAGCTTTCTTT. The genes are TRBV6-1 and TRBJ1-1; D is unresolved. Germline CDR1 is MNHNS and CDR2 is SASEGT. V was trimmed by 4 bases and J by 1 base, leaving 4 bases between them. CDR3 length: 12 residues.

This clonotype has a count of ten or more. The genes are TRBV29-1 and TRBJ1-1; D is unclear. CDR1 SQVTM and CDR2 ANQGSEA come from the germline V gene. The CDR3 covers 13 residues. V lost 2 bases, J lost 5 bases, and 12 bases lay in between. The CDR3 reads CSVEKGGRTEAFF. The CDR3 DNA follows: TGCAGCGTTGAAAAGGGCGGACGGACTGAAGCTTTCTTT.

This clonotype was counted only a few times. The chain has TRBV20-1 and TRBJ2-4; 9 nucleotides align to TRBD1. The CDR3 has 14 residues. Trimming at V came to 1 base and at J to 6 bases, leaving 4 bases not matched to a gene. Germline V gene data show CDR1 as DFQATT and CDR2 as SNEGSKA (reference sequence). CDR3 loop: CSARVTGGANIQYF. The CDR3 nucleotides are TGCAGTGCTAGAGTAACAGGGGGCGCAAACATTCAGTACTTC.

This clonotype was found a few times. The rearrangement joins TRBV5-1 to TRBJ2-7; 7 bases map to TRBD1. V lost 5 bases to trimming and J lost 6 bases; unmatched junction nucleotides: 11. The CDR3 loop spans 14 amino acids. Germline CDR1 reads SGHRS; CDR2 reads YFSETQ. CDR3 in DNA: TGCGCCAGCAGACCGAACCCCGACAGGGCCGAGCAGTACTTC. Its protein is CASRPNPDRAEQYF.

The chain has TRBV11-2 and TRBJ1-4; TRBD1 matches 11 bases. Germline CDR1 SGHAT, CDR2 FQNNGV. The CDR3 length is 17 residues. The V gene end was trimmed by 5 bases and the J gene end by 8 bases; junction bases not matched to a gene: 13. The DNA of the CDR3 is TGTGCCAGCAGCCTAGGACAGGGGGCTAATAGATACGAAAAACTGTTTTTT. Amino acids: CASSLGQGANRYEKLFF.